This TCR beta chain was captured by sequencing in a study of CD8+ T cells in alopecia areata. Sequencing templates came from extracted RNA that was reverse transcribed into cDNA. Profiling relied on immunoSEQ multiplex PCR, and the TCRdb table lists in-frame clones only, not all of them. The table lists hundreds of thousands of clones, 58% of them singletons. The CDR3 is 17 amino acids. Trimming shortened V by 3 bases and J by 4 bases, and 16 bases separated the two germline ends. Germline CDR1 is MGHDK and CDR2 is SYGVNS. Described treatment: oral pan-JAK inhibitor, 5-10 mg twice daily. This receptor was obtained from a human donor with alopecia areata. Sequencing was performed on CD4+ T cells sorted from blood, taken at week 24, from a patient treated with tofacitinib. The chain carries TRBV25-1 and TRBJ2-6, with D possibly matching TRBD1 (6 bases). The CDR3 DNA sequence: TGTGCCAGCAGTGATTCCCAGGGGCAGTCCGGGGCCAACGTCCTGACTTTC. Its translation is CASSDSQGQSGANVLTF.